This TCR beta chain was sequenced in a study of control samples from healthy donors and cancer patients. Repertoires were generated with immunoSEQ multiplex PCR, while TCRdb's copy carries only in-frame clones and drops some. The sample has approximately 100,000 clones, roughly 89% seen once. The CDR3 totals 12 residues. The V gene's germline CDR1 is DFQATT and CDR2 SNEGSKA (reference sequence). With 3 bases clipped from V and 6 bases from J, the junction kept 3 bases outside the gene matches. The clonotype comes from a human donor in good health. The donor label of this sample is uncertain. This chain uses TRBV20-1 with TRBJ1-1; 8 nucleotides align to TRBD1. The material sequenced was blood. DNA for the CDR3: TGCAGTGCTAGTGGACAGGGCGCTGAAGCTTTCTTT. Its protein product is CSASGQGAEAFF.